The clone carrying this T cell receptor beta chain was detected ten times or more. What it recognizes is unknown. Germline loops: CDR1 SGDLS, CDR2 YYNGEE. Trimming at V came to 7 bases and at J to 0 bases, leaving 5 bases not matched to a gene. The CDR3 sequence is 15 residues long. The sample comes from a study of T cells after posttransplantation cyclophosphamide. Study-level results: Donor-recipient repertoire similarity was low at 1-2 months, rising over year one.

Sequencing used immunoSEQ multiplex PCR; TCRdb keeps in-frame clones, though not all of them. The record shows over 30,000 clones for this sample, with no singletons present. The chain uses TRBV9 and TRBJ2-2; TRBD2 agrees at 8 bases. The receptor was derived from a woman aged 50 to 60 in good health and a related stem cell transplant donor. The sample comprised PBMCs. The CDR3 spells CASRGGLANTGELFF. The CDR3 DNA sequence: TGTGCCAGCCGGGGGGGATTAGCGAACACCGGGGAGCTGTTTTTT.